This T cell receptor (beta chain) is from a study of CD8 T cells in Susac syndrome. Study at large: Sequenced Susac syndrome patients included about six with clinically active disease and about eight in remission.

CDR3 length equals 15 residues. With V trimmed by 5 bases and J by 4 bases, 6 bases remained unmatched. Random hexamers primed reverse transcription of about 0.45 to 1 ug RNA. TCRdb re-analysed the immunoSEQ multiplex PCR reads in MiXCR, keeping a single row per CDR3 protein. The sample lists under 250,000 distinct CDR3 sequences, about 94% occurring once. The TCR sequence derives from a human donor with Susac syndrome. V is TRBV12-3 or TRBV12-4 and J is TRBJ2-2; 8 positions match TRBD1. Input material: CD4+ T cells from PBMCs. This CDR3 reads CASSPRTGPTGELFF. As DNA, the CDR3 is TGTGCCAGCAGTCCCCGGACAGGGCCCACCGGGGAGCTGTTTTTT.